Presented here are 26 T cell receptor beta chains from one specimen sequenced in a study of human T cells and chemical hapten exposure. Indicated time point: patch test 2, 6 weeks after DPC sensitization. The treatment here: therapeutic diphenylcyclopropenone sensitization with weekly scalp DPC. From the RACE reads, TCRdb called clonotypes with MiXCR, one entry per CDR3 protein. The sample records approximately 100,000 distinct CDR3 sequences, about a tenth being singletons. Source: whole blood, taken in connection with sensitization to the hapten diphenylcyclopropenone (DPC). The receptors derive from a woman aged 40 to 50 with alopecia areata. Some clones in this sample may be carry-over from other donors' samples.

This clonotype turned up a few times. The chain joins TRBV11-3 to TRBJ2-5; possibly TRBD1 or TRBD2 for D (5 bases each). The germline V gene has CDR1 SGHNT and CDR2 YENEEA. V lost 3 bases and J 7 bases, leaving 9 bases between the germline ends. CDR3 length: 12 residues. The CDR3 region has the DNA TGTGCCAGCAGCTTGGGGGAAGGGACCCAGTACTTC. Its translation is CASSLGEGTQYF.

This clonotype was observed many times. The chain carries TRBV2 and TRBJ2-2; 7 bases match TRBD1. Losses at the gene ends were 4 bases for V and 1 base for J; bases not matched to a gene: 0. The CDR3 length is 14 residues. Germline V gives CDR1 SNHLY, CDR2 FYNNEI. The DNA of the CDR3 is TGTGCCAGCAGTGGACAGGGGAACACCGGGGAGCTGTTTTTT. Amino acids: CASSGQGNTGELFF. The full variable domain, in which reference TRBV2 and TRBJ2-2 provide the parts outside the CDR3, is EPEVTQTPSHQVTQMGQEVILRCVPISNHLYFYWYRQILGQKVEFLVSFYNNEISEKSEIFDDQFSVERPDGSNFTLKIRSTKLEDSAMYFCASSGQGNTGELFFGEGSRLTVL.

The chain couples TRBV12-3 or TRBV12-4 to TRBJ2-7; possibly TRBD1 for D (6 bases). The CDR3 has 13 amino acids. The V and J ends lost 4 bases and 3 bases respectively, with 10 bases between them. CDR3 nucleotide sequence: TGTGCCAGCAGTTCGACAGGAGACTACGAGCAGTACTTC. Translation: CASSSTGDYEQYF.

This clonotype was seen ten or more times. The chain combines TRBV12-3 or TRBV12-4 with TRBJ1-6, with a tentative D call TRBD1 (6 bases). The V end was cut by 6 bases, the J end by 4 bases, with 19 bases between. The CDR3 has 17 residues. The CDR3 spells CASSLPPVGAYNSPLHF. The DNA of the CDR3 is TGTGCCAGCAGCCTCCCCCCGGTGGGGGCTTATAATTCACCCCTCCACTTT.

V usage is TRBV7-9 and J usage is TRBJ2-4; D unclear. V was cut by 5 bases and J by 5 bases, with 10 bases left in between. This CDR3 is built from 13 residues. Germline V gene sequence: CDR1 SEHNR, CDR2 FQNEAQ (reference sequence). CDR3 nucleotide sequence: TGTGCCAGCAGCCTGTCTGGGGAAAACATTCAGTACTTC. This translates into CASSLSGENIQYF.

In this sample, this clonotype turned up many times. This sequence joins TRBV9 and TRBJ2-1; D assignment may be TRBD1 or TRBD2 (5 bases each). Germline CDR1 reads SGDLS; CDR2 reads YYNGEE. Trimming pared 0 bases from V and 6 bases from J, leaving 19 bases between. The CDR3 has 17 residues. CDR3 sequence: CASSVERGSRAGNEQFF. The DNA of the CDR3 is TGTGCCAGCAGCGTAGAGAGAGGGAGCAGGGCCGGCAATGAGCAGTTCTTC.

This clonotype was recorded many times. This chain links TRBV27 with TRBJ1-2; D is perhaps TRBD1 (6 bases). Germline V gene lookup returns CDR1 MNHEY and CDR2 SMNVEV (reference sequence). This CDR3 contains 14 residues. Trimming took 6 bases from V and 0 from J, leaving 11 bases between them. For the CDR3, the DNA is TGTGCCAGCAGACAGGGTAGAGCTAACTATGGCTACACCTTC. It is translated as CASRQGRANYGYTF.

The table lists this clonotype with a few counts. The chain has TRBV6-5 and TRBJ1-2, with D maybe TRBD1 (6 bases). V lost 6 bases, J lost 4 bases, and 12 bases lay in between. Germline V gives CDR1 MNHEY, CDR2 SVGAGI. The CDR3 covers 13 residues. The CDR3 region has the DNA TGTGCCAGCAGACCAACAGGGAGCTATGGCTACACCTTC. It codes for CASRPTGSYGYTF.

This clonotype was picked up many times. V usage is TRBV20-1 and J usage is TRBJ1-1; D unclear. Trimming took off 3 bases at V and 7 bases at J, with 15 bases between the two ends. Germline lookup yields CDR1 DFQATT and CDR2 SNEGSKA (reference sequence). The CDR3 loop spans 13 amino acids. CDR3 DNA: TGCAGTGCTAGGATGACGGGAAATGGTGAAGCTTTCTTT. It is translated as CSARMTGNGEAFF.

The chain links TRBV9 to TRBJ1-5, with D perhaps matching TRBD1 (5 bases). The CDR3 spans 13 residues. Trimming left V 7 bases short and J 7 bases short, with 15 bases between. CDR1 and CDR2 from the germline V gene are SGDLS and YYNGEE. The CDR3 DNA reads TGTGCCAGCCTATTTTTCGGGGACCAGCCCCAGCATTTT. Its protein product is CASLFFGDQPQHF.

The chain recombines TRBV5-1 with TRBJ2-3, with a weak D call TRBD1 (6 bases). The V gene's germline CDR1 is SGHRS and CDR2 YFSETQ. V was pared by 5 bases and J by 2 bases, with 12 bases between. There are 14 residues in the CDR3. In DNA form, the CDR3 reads TGCGCCAGCAGACGGGACATCCTCACAGATACGCAGTATTTT. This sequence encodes CASRRDILTDTQYF. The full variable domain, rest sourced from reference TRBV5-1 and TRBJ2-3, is KAGVTQTPRYLIKTRGQQVTLSCSPISGHRSVSWYQQTPGQGLQFLFEYFSETQRNKGNFPGRFSGRQFSNSRSEMNVSTLELGDSALYLCASRRDILTDTQYFGPGTRLTVL.

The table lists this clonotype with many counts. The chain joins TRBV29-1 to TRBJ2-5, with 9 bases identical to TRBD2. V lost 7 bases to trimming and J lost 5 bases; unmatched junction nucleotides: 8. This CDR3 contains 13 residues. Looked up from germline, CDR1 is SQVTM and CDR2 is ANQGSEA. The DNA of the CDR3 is TGCAGCGCAGAGCGGGGGGAAGATGAGACCCAGTACTTC. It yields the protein CSAERGEDETQYF.

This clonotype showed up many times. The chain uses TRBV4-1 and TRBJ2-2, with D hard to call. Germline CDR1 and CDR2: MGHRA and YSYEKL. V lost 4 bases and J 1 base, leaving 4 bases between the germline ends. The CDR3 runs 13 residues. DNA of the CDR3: TGCGCCAGCAGCCCATTGAACACCGGGGAGCTGTTTTTT. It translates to CASSPLNTGELFF.

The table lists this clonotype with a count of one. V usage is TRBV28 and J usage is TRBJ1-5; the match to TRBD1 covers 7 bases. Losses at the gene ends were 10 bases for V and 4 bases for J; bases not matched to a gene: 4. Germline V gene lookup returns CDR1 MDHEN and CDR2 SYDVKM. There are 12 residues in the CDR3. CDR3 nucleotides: TGTGCCACAGGGGGAAATAATCAGCCCCAGCATTTT. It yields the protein CATGGNNQPQHF. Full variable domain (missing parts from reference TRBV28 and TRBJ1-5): DVKVTQSSRYLVKRTGEKVFLECVQDMDHENMFWYRQDPGLGLRLIYFSYDVKMKEKGDIPEGYSVSREKKERFSLILESASTNQTSMYLCATGGNNQPQHFGDGTRLSIL.

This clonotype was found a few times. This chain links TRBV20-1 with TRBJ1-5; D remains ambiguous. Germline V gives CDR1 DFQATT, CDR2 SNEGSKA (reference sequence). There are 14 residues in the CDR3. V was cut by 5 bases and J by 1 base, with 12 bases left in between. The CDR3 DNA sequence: TGCAGTGCTTACCCACGGCAAAGCAATCAGCCCCAGCATTTT. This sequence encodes CSAYPRQSNQPQHF.

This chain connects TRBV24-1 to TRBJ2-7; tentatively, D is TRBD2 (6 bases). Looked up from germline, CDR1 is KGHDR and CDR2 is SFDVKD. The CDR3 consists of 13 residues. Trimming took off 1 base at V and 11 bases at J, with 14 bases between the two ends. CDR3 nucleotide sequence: TGTGCCACCAGTGATTTCGATTGGGGCGGGAAGTACTTC. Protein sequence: CATSDFDWGGKYF.

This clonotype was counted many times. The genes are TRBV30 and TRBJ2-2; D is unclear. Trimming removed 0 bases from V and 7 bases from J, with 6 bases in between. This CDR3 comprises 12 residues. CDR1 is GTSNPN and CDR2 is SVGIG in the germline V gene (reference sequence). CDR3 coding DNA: TGTGCCTGGAGTGTATTGGACGGGGAGCTGTTTTTT. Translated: CAWSVLDGELFF.

CDR3 protein: CASTLSGREKLFF. CDR3 in DNA: TGTGCCAGCACCCTCAGTGGCCGGGAAAAACTGTTTTTT. The chain is built from TRBV3-1 and TRBJ1-4; D not resolved. CDR1 and CDR2 (germline): LGHDT, YNNKEL (reference sequence). The V and J ends lost 7 bases and 8 bases respectively, with 14 bases between them. There are 13 residues in the CDR3. The full variable domain, its missing parts supplied by reference TRBV3-1 and TRBJ1-4, is DTAVSQTPKYLVTQMGNDKSIKCEQNLGHDTMYWYKQDSKKFLKIMFSYNNKELIINETVPNRFSPKSPDKAHLNLHINSLELGDSAVYFCASTLSGREKLFFGSGTQLSVL.

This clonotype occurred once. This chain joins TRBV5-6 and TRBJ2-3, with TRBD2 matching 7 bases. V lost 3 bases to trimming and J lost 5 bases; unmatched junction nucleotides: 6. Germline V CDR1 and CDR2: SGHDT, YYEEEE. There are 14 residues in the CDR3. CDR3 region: CASSSRRGEDTQYF. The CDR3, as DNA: TGTGCCAGCAGCTCCCGCCGGGGGGAAGATACGCAGTATTTT.

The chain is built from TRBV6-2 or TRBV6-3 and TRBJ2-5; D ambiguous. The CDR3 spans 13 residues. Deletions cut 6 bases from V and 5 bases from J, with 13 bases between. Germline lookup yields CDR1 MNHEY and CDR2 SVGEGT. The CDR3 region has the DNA TGTGCCAGCAGCCGGTCGGCGTTGGAGACCCAGTACTTC. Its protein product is CASSRSALETQYF.

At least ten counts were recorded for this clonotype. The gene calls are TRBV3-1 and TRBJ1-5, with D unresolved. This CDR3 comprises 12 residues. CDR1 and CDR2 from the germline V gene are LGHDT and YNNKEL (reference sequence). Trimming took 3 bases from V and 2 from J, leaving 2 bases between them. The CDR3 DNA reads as TGTGCCAGCAGCCATGGCAATCAGCCCCAGCATTTT. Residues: CASSHGNQPQHF.

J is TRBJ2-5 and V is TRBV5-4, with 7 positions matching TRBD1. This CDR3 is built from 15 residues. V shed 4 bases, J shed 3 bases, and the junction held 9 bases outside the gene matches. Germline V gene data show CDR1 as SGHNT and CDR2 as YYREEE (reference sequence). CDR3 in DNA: TGTGCCAGCAGCCCTATTAACAGGGGAGAAGAGACCCAGTACTTC. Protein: CASSPINRGEETQYF.

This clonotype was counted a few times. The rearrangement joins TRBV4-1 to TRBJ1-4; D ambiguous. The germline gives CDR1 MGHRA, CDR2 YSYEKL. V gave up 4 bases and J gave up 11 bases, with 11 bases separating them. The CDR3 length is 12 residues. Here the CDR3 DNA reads TGCGCCAGCAGCCCGGACGGAACCAAACTGTTTTTT. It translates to CASSPDGTKLFF.

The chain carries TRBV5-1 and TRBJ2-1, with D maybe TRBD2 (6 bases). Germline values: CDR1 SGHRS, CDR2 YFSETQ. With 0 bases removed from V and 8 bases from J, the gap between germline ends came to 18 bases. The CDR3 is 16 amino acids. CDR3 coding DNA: TGCGCCAGCAGCTTGGCGGTTTTGACTAGTCAGGATGAGCAGTTCTTC. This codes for CASSLAVLTSQDEQFF.

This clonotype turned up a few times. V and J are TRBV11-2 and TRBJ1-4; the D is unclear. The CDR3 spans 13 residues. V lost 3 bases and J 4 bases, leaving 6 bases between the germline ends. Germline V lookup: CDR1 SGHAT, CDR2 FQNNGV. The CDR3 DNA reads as TGTGCCAGCAGCTTGAGTGGTAATGAAAAACTGTTTTTT. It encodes CASSLSGNEKLFF. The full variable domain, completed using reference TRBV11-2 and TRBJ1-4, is EAGVAQSPRYKIIEKRQSVAFWCNPISGHATLYWYQQILGQGPKLLIQFQNNGVVDDSQLPKDRFSAERLKGVDSTLKIQPAKLEDSAVYLCASSLSGNEKLFFGSGTQLSVL.

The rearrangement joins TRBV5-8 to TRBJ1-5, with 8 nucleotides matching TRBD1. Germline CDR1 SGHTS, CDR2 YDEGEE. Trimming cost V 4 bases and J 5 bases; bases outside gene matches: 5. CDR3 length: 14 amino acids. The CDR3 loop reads CASSRGQADQPQHF. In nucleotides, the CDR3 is TGTGCCAGCAGCCGGGGACAGGCGGATCAGCCCCAGCATTTT.